The 26 T cell receptor beta chains reported below all come from one sample, sequenced in a study of regulatory T cells in long-lasting Graves disease (dated by TCRdb to the early 2020s). To prepare the library, multiplex PCR was applied. Data came from an Illumina HiSeq 4000. To build TCR beta libraries, CDR3 regions were amplified by Arm-PCR using iRepertoire HTBI primers. TCRdb reran the public reads through fastp at Q25 and MiXCR, keeping productive beta chains. Each CDR3 protein appears once, grouped with its most common genes and DNA. Here the sample has approximately 350,000 distinct CDR3 sequences; 16% occur a single time. Of the sample, less than 35% falls within the top ten clones. Taken with the paper, the label for time point translates to: newly diagnosed GD, antithyroid drugs for less than 3 months. For both TCR sequencing and RNA sequencing, RNA was extracted from PBMCs in TRIzol. The same sample was also used in a study of T cells in Graves' hyperthyroidism and ophthalmopathy.

This material consisted of peripheral blood mononuclear cells (PBMCs), taken at new diagnosis, from a patient treated with antithyroid drugs. The receptor source for this set is a man in his forties or fifties with Graves disease. Donor details come from another sample of the same person, matched by shared clones.

In its sample, this clonotype was seen many times. For the CDR3, the DNA is TGTGCCAGCAGTGCCAGTTTAGCGGGCCCCTACGAGCAGTACTTC. It is translated as CASSASLAGPYEQYF. The chain recombines TRBV27 with TRBJ2-7; 7 nucleotides agree with TRBD2. V lost 5 bases and J lost 2; bases outside the gene matches: 9. The CDR3 is made up of 15 amino acids. Germline-derived CDR1 and CDR2 are MNHEY and SMNVEV (reference sequence).

For this clonotype: One end of the junction does not line up with germline, which may come from a read error. V usage is TRBV9 and J usage is TRBJ1-2; TRBD1 agrees at 10 bases. Germline V lookup: CDR1 SGDLS, CDR2 YYNGEE. This CDR3 region has 16 residues. CDR3 coding DNA: TGTACCAGCAGCGTGGGGCTCGGACAGGGGGTGTATGGCTACACCTTC. Protein: CTSSVGLGQGVYGYTF.

The V call is TRBV9, the J call TRBJ2-5, with 8 bases matching TRBD2. Per germline, CDR1 SGDLS and CDR2 YYNGEE. The CDR3 consists of 14 residues. The ends lost 4 bases at V and 7 bases at J; junction bases unmatched: 9. CDR3 nucleotides: TGTGCCAGCAGCTCTTCGGGGGGGAGGGGGACCCAGTACTTC. Residues: CASSSSGGRGTQYF.

This clonotype turned up a few times. This could be a read error, since a much larger clone is one nucleotide away. The chain joins TRBV7-8 to TRBJ2-1, with D tentatively TRBD2 (6 bases). This CDR3 spans 15 amino acids. Germline-derived CDR1 and CDR2 are SGHVS and FQNEAQ. The CDR3 coding sequence is TGTGCCGGCAGCCCGCTGACGGGACTCGCCCGGGAGCAGTTCTTC. Residues: CAGSPLTGLAREQFF.

This clonotype occurred many times. The chain couples TRBV12-3 or TRBV12-4 to TRBJ2-7, with a possible D match to TRBD2 (6 bases). The CDR3 is made up of 14 amino acids. V dropped 5 bases and J dropped 3 bases, with 14 bases sitting between them. Here the CDR3 reads CASSLTSRDYEQYF. Written as DNA, the CDR3 is TGTGCCAGCAGTCTCACTAGCCGGGACTACGAGCAGTACTTC.

This clonotype was found a few times. The CDR3 nucleotides are TGTGCCAGCAGGCCCACAGGGAACTATGGCTACACCTTC. It specifies CASRPTGNYGYTF. The genes are TRBV7-9 and TRBJ1-2, with D possibly being TRBD1 (6 bases). V lost 6 bases, J lost 2 bases, and 10 bases lay in between. CDR1 and CDR2 (germline): SEHNR, FQNEAQ (reference sequence). This CDR3 is 13 amino acids long.

This chain links TRBV27 with TRBJ1-1; unclear D gene. The CDR3 spans 15 residues. V lost 0 bases and J lost 5, with 13 bases in between. Germline CDR1 is MNHEY and CDR2 is SMNVEV (reference sequence). CDR3 in amino acids: CASSLSRGLGTEAFF. The CDR3 DNA follows: TGTGCCAGCAGTTTATCACGGGGATTGGGAACTGAAGCTTTCTTT.

This clonotype was observed many times. V gene TRBV19 combines with J gene TRBJ2-1; D gene uncertain. The CDR3 sequence is 12 residues long. V was pared by 8 bases and J by 1 base, with 6 bases between. Germline V gene sequence: CDR1 LNHDA, CDR2 SQIVND (reference sequence). CDR3 sequence reads: CASGTSYNEQFF. The CDR3 nucleotides read TGTGCCAGTGGAACATCCTACAATGAGCAGTTCTTC.

CDR3 protein: CASSSSGGEYTQYF. The CDR3 region has the DNA TGTGCCAGCAGCTCGTCCGGGGGGGAGTATACGCAGTATTTT. This sequence joins TRBV5-6 and TRBJ2-3; the match to TRBD2 covers 8 bases. The CDR3 runs to 14 residues. Germline V CDR1 and CDR2: SGHDT, YYEEEE. V dropped 3 bases and J dropped 7; count of bases not matched to a gene: 7.

This clonotype was detected once. This sequence may be a read error, since a much larger clone differs from it by one base. CDR3 DNA sequence: TGTGCCAGCGGCAGACGAGAGAACAATGAGCAGTACTTC. Translated, it gives CASGRRENNEQYF. The chain uses TRBV11-1 and TRBJ2-3; no reliable D call. The DNA matches TRBJ2-7 better at its end, which makes the J call doubtful. The CDR3 is made up of 13 amino acids. Germline V CDR1 and CDR2: SGHAT, FQDESV (reference sequence).

This clonotype was observed at least ten times. The rearrangement joins TRBV5-1 to TRBJ1-1; the match to TRBD1 covers 7 bases. Per germline, CDR1 SGHRS and CDR2 YFSETQ. The CDR3 spans 16 residues. Trimming cost V 6 bases and J 5 bases; bases outside gene matches: 16. The CDR3 region has the DNA TGCGCCAGCAAAGTAGGGACAGATTCGTCGGGGACTGAAGCTTTCTTT. Translated, it gives CASKVGTDSSGTEAFF. Together with reference TRBV5-1 and TRBJ1-1, the CDR3 gives the full variable domain: KAGVTQTPRYLIKTRGQQVTLSCSPISGHRSVSWYQQTPGQGLQFLFEYFSETQRNKGNFPGRFSGRQFSNSRSEMNVSTLELGDSALYLCASKVGTDSSGTEAFFGQGTRLTVV.

This clonotype came up many times. The chain has TRBV11-2 and TRBJ2-3; possible D gene TRBD2, 7 bases. The CDR3 has 17 residues. Looked up from germline, CDR1 is SGHAT and CDR2 is FQNNGV. Trimming left V 5 bases short and J 2 bases short, with 20 bases between. The CDR3: CASSIHPGGRVTDTQYF. The CDR3 region has the DNA TGTGCCAGCAGCATACACCCCGGGGGGCGCGTCACAGATACGCAGTATTTT.

This clonotype was recorded many times. J is TRBJ2-3 and V is TRBV2; no reliable D call. In germline, CDR1 is SNHLY, CDR2 FYNNEI. The CDR3 length is 12 residues. V was clipped by 4 bases and J by 2 bases, with 4 bases between them. The CDR3 DNA is TGTGCCAGCAGTGTGGACACAGATACGCAGTATTTT. It translates to CASSVDTDTQYF.

The gene calls are TRBV20-1 and TRBJ2-1; 9 bases fit TRBD2. The length of the CDR3 is 14 residues. The trim removed 4 bases at V and 8 bases at J, leaving 9 bases unmatched. From germline, CDR1 is DFQATT and CDR2 SNEGSKA (reference sequence). CDR3 DNA sequence: TGCAGTGCTAAGCGGGGGGCCGGCGGCGATGAGCAGTTCTTC. It is translated as CSAKRGAGGDEQFF.

This clonotype was counted many times. The chain uses TRBV24-1 and TRBJ2-1; D unresolved. Germline CDR1 and CDR2: KGHDR and SFDVKD. This CDR3 has 12 amino acids. Trimming stripped 5 bases from V and 6 bases from J, with 7 bases between. The CDR3 nucleotides read TGTGCCACCAGTGTACGGGCCAATGAGCAGTTCTTC. As protein: CATSVRANEQFF.

In its sample, this clonotype was seen many times. This chain connects TRBV12-3 or TRBV12-4 to TRBJ2-2; the D is unclear. Trimming left V 0 bases short and J 8 bases short, with 7 bases between. The CDR3 contains 13 residues. Here the CDR3 reads CASSLAPLGELFF. The CDR3 DNA reads as TGTGCCAGCAGTTTAGCGCCTTTGGGGGAGCTGTTTTTT.

There are many counts of this clonotype. The rearrangement uses TRBV25-1 and TRBJ1-5; no definite D call. The CDR3 has 17 residues. From germline, CDR1 is MGHDK and CDR2 SYGVNS. Trimming cost V 1 base and J 3 bases, with 16 bases left between them. The CDR3 sequence is CASSEFFGRSDNQPQHF. For the CDR3, the DNA is TGTGCCAGCAGTGAATTTTTCGGCCGTTCAGACAATCAGCCCCAGCATTTT.

The J gene is TRBJ2-7, the V gene TRBV2; D may be TRBD1 or TRBD2 (5 bases each). This CDR3 has 11 residues. V shed 11 bases and J shed 5 bases, with 13 bases lying between them. CDR1 and CDR2 from the germline V gene are SNHLY and FYNNEI. As DNA, the CDR3 is TGTGCCGGCTGGGACGCCCACGAGCAGTACTTC. Translated: CAGWDAHEQYF.

This clonotype showed up just a few times. This rearrangement joins TRBV11-2 to TRBJ2-7, with D possibly being TRBD2 (6 bases). The V and J ends lost 1 base and 4 bases respectively, with 11 bases between them. Germline lookup yields CDR1 SGHAT and CDR2 FQNNGV. This CDR3 has 14 residues. The CDR3 sequence: CASSLAQGLYEQYF. CDR3 in DNA: TGTGCCAGCAGCTTAGCCCAGGGACTGTACGAGCAGTACTTC.

In this sample, this clonotype turned up many times. This chain links TRBV4-3 with TRBJ1-5; 8 bases fit TRBD1. V lost 1 base to trimming and J lost 2 bases; unmatched junction nucleotides: 1. The length of the CDR3 is 15 residues. Germline values: CDR1 LGHNA, CDR2 YSLEER. CDR3 protein: CASSQGQGRNQPQHF. As DNA, the CDR3 is TGCGCCAGCAGCCAAGGACAGGGGCGCAATCAGCCCCAGCATTTT.

Turning to this clonotype: A much larger clone sits a single nucleotide away, making a read error possible. The chain couples TRBV20-1 to TRBJ1-4; the D is unclear. The V end lost 3 bases, the J end lost 0 bases, and 5 bases lay between the germline ends. The CDR3 has 13 residues. Germline V gives CDR1 DFQATT, CDR2 SNEGSKA (reference sequence). The CDR3 is CSASAPTNEKLFF. The CDR3 region has the DNA TGCAGTGCTAGCGCCCCAACTAATGAAAAACTGTTTTTT.

Many counts were recorded for this clonotype. The J gene is TRBJ2-1, the V gene TRBV6-1; D is unresolved. Germline V CDR1 and CDR2: MNHNS, SASEGT. V was shortened by 7 bases and J by 2 bases, with 15 bases between the two germline ends. The CDR3 extends over 15 amino acids. The CDR3 bases are TGTGCCAGCACTGTTGACTTTCTACCCTACAATGAGCAGTTCTTC. As protein: CASTVDFLPYNEQFF.

This clonotype was found many times. This sequence joins TRBV30 and TRBJ2-5, with D perhaps assigned TRBD1 or TRBD2 (5 bases each). Germline V CDR1 and CDR2: GTSNPN, SVGIG (reference sequence). The CDR3 runs 13 residues. V was trimmed by 2 bases and J by 1 base, leaving 8 bases between them. For the CDR3, the DNA is TGTGCCTGGAGTCGAGGGACCCAAGAGACCCAGTACTTC. Its translation: CAWSRGTQETQYF.

This clonotype was seen at least ten times. The chain links TRBV28 to TRBJ2-1, with D perhaps TRBD2 (7 bases). V was cut by 8 bases and J by 4 bases, with 15 bases left in between. The CDR3 length is 14 residues. In germline, CDR1 is MDHEN, CDR2 SYDVKM. CDR3 sequence reads: CASEVGGGYNEQFF. The CDR3 DNA sequence: TGTGCCAGCGAGGTAGGGGGGGGTTACAATGAGCAGTTCTTC.

This clonotype was recorded at least ten times. V and J are TRBV7-2 and TRBJ1-1, with no clear D. CDR3 length equals 13 residues. V lost 2 bases to trimming and J lost 6 bases, with 10 bases between them. Germline CDR1 is SGHTA and CDR2 is FQGNSA. The CDR3 sequence: CASSLNAGSEAFF. The CDR3 coding sequence is TGTGCCAGCAGCTTAAACGCGGGGTCTGAAGCTTTCTTT.

This clonotype appeared many times. The rearrangement uses TRBV11-1 and TRBJ1-1; D may be TRBD1 (6 bases). V was shortened by 11 bases and J by 4 bases, with 20 bases between the two germline ends. Germline V gives CDR1 SGHAT, CDR2 FQDESV (reference sequence). This CDR3 is built from 14 residues. The CDR3: CAQNQSRGPTEAFF. As DNA, the CDR3 is TGTGCCCAGAACCAATCACGGGGGCCCACTGAAGCTTTCTTT. The full variable domain, rest sourced from reference TRBV11-1 and TRBJ1-1, is EAEVAQSPRYKITEKSQAVAFWCDPISGHATLYWYRQILGQGPELLVQFQDESVVDDSQLPKDRFSAERLKGVDSTLKIQPAELGDSAMYLCAQNQSRGPTEAFFGQGTRLTVV.